This TCR beta chain appears in the sequencing data of a study of blood T cell repertoires in COVID-19. Study as a whole: Collection of acute and convalescent COVID-19 samples took place in the United States, Italy and Spain. T cells, B-cell-depleted T cells, or PBMCs supplied cDNA or gDNA.

The germline gives CDR1 SGHRS, CDR2 YFSETQ. Trimming left V 6 bases short and J 5 bases short, with 18 bases between. This CDR3 comprises 14 residues. Assay used: immunoSEQ multiplex PCR; TCRdb lists only in-frame clones, some missing. The sample consists of around 100,000 clones, 80% to 90% of them appearing once. The chain employs TRBV5-1 and TRBJ2-7; D is possibly TRBD1 (6 bases). The sequenced sample consisted of peripheral blood. The sequence was obtained from a human donor in a cohort sampled during active COVID-19. Here the CDR3 reads CASKAQGWVNEQYF. CDR3 coding DNA: TGCGCCAGCAAAGCCCAGGGGTGGGTGAACGAGCAGTACTTC.